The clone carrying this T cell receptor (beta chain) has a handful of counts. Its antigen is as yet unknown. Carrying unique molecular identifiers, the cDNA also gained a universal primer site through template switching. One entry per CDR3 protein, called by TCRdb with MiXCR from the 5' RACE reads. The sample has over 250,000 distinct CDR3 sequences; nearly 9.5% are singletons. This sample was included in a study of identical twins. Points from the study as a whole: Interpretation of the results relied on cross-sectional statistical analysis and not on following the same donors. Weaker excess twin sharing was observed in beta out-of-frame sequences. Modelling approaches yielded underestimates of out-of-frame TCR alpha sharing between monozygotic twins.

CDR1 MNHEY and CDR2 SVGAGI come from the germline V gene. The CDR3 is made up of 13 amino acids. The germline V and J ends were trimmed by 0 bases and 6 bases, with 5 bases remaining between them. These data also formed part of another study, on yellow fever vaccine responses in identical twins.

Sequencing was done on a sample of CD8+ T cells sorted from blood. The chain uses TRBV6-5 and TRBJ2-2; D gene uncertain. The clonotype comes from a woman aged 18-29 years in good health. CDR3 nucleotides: TGTGCCAGCAGTTACTCGGCCTCCGGGGAGCTGTTTTTT. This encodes CASSYSASGELFF.